What follows are 9 T cell receptor beta chains derived from one specimen sequenced in a study of T cell responses to AZD1222 COVID-19 vaccine (dated by TCRdb to the early 2020s). To prepare the library, the immunoSEQ multiplex PCR assay was applied. The clones in this table, taken by TCRdb from immuneACCESS, are in-frame only. Not every clone is retained; where verified, under half of the shortfall comes from an unresolved V gene, and the cause of the rest is unknown. The sample table holds approximately 100,000 clones, of which approximately 93% were seen once. The biggest ten clones account for around 4.3% of the sample. The label giving this sample's time point can be read as: baseline before first vaccination. The sample consisted of peripheral blood, taken on day 0 of AZD1222 vaccination. These TCRs come from an adult in good health.

The chain joins TRBV4-1 to TRBJ1-2; D possibly corresponds to TRBD1 (5 bases). The ends were cut back, 3 bases at V and 8 bases at J, with 7 bases in the middle. Germline CDR1 MGHRA, CDR2 YSYEKL. The CDR3 is made up of 11 amino acids. DNA for the CDR3: TGCGCCAGCAGCCAGCAGGGCGGCTACACCTTC. This sequence encodes CASSQQGGYTF.

The CDR3 sequence is CASSRDNNQPQHF. The CDR3 nucleotides are TGTGCCAGCAGTCGGGACAACAATCAGCCCCAGCATTTT. The V gene is TRBV6-5, the J gene TRBJ1-5; tentatively, D is TRBD1 (6 bases). The CDR3 has 13 residues. CDR1 MNHEY and CDR2 SVGAGI come from the germline V gene. Deletions cut 5 bases from V and 3 bases from J, with 8 bases between.

The chain has TRBV27 and TRBJ2-7; possible D gene TRBD1, 6 bases. This CDR3 region has 13 residues. Trimming shortened V by 3 bases and J by 6 bases, and 12 bases separated the two germline ends. Germline lookup yields CDR1 MNHEY and CDR2 SMNVEV (reference sequence). For the CDR3, the DNA is TGTGCCAGCAGTTTTTCGTCAGGGGTCGAGCAGTACTTC. Its protein is CASSFSSGVEQYF.

The rearrangement joins TRBV3-1 (or the pseudogene TRBV3-2) to TRBJ1-3; D ambiguous. The CDR3 extends over 15 amino acids. The V gene lost 1 base and the J gene lost 2 bases, with 9 bases spanning the gap. Germline V gene data show CDR1 as LGHDT and CDR2 as YNNKEL (reference sequence). The DNA of the CDR3 is TGTGCCAGCAGCCAAGGCCGTTGGACTGGAAACACCATATATTTT. Amino acids: CASSQGRWTGNTIYF.

CDR3 in amino acids: CSVEDRDRSYEQYF. In DNA form, the CDR3 reads TGCAGCGTTGAAGACCGGGACAGGTCCTACGAGCAGTACTTC. This rearrangement joins TRBV29-1 to TRBJ2-7; 8 bases are shared with TRBD1. CDR1 is SQVTM, CDR2 ANQGSEA, per germline. The CDR3 has 14 residues. V lost 0 bases to trimming and J lost 1 base; unmatched junction nucleotides: 2.

The chain couples TRBV6-6 to TRBJ1-1; 7 bases are a match to TRBD1. Trimming removed 10 bases from V and 4 bases from J; junction bases left unmatched: 9. CDR1 and CDR2 (germline): MNHNY, SVGAGI (reference sequence). The CDR3 has 13 residues. This CDR3 reads CAIYGPGGTEAFF. CDR3 bases: TGTGCCATCTACGGACCAGGGGGCACTGAAGCTTTCTTT.

The sample holds one count of this clone. The gene calls are TRBV9 and TRBJ2-7; TRBD1 matches 9 bases. V shed 0 bases, J shed 0 bases, and the junction held 4 bases outside the gene matches. The CDR3 spans 16 residues. CDR1 and CDR2 (germline): SGDLS, YYNGEE. CDR3 in DNA: TGTGCCAGCAGCGTAGGATCGGGACAGGGCTCCTACGAGCAGTACTTC. It is translated as CASSVGSGQGSYEQYF.

The V and J genes are TRBV7-8 and TRBJ1-5; the match to TRBD1 covers 11 bases. Germline V gives CDR1 SGHVS, CDR2 FQNEAQ. V dropped 5 bases and J dropped 6; count of bases not matched to a gene: 6. CDR3 length: 15 amino acids. The CDR3 loop reads CASSGGQGAGQPQHF. DNA of the CDR3: TGTGCCAGCAGCGGCGGACAGGGGGCAGGTCAGCCCCAGCATTTT.

The rearrangement uses TRBV5-1 and TRBJ1-1; D might be TRBD1 (6 bases). V was cut by 0 bases and J by 5 bases, with 11 bases left in between. The CDR3 sequence is 14 residues long. The germline CDR1 and CDR2 sequences are SGHRS and YFSETQ. The CDR3 reads CASSLGQGWTEAFF. Here the CDR3 DNA reads TGCGCCAGCAGCTTGGGGCAGGGGTGGACTGAAGCTTTCTTT.